These T cell receptor beta chains were read from a single sample in a study of blood T cell repertoires in COVID-19. Libraries were prepared by immunoSEQ multiplex PCR; TCRdb keeps only in-frame clonotypes and omits some of them. The repertoire holds more than 65,000 clones, with 70% to 80% as singletons. The sample consisted of peripheral blood. Receptor source: a woman between 70 and 85 years old with acute or convalescent COVID-19. Each CDR3 is given with its conserved first and last residue. The order of the fields is D gene, J gene, CDR3 length, clone size, V gene, CDR3 DNA, CDR3 protein. D genes are given only for firm matches. Only part of the rows carry a size: once, few, many, or a class if the clone is expanded.

TRBD1,TRBJ1-1,16,few,TRBV14,TGTGCCAGCAGCCATCTAGCTGACAGGGGGCGGACTGAAGCTTTCTTT,CASSHLADRGRTEAFF
.,TRBJ2-7,13,.,TRBV7-2,TGTGCCAGCAGCATCTTAGGAGCGGACGAGCAGTACTTC,CASSILGADEQYF
.,TRBJ2-7,15,.,TRBV5-4,TGTGCCAGCAGCTTACCGGGCTTAGGGGGCTACGAGCAGTACTTC,CASSLPGLGGYEQYF
TRBD1,TRBJ1-4,15,.,TRBV5-6,TGTGCCAGCAGGTCCCAGGGGGCGACTAATGAAAAACTGTTTTTT,CASRSQGATNEKLFF
.,TRBJ1-3,15,.,TRBV14,TGTGCCAGCAGCGAGATCGACACAGCTGGAAACACCATATATTTT,CASSEIDTAGNTIYF
TRBD1,TRBJ1-1,14,few,TRBV12-5,TGTGCTAGTGGTCACAGGGGGTTTGCCACTGAAGCTTTCTTT,CASGHRGFATEAFF
TRBD1,TRBJ1-1,14,.,TRBV3-1/TRBV3-2,TGTGCCAGCAGCCCCGAGGCAGGGGGAGCTGAAGCTTTCTTT,CASSPEAGGAEAFF
TRBD2,TRBJ2-5,15,.,TRBV2,TGTGCCAGCAGTGATCCAAGCGGGGGCCCAGGGACCCAGTACTTC,CASSDPSGGPGTQYF
.,TRBJ2-1,14,.,TRBV5-4,TGTGCCAGCAGCTTGGGGCTCTCTCTCCATGAGCAGTTCTTC,CASSLGLSLHEQFF
.,TRBJ1-5,15,.,TRBV2,TGTGCCAGCAGTGAGTTGGACAGCCCCAATCAGCCCCAGCATTTT,CASSELDSPNQPQHF
.,TRBJ1-5,15,.,TRBV19,TGTGCCAGTACCTTCGCGGGCGGGGGGAATCAGCCCCAGCATTTT,CASTFAGGGNQPQHF
TRBD1,TRBJ1-1,14,.,TRBV5-1,TGCGCCAGCGCTGGGGACAGCCTGAACACTGAAGCTTTCTTT,CASAGDSLNTEAFF
.,TRBJ2-1,14,once,TRBV25-1,TGTGCCAGCAGTCAGGGGCCCTCCGGGAATGAGCAGTTCTTC,CASSQGPSGNEQFF
.,TRBJ1-2,13,.,TRBV5-6,TGTGCCAGCAGCCCCCAGAGGGCGGGGGGCTACACCTTC,CASSPQRAGGYTF
.,TRBJ1-2,13,.,TRBV19,TGTGCCAGTAGTAGGGCACAGCAAAACGGCTACACCTTC,CASSRAQQNGYTF
.,TRBJ2-7,13,once,TRBV7-3,TGTGCCAGCAGCTTAGAAGTGCGGTACGAGCAGTACTTC,CASSLEVRYEQYF
.,TRBJ2-5,15,.,TRBV7-2,TGTGCCAGCAGCTTGGCAAAGGGGGTACAAGAGACCCAGTACTTC,CASSLAKGVQETQYF
.,TRBJ1-6,15,few,TRBV7-2,TGTGCCAGCAGCACAGGGCCCTCGGGGAATTCACCCCTCCACTTT,CASSTGPSGNSPLHF
TRBD2,TRBJ2-3,15,.,TRBV5-6,TGTGCCACCGCCAGTGGACTAGCTGGCACAGATACGCAGTATTTT,CATASGLAGTDTQYF
TRBD1,TRBJ1-2,15,.,TRBV5-1,TGCGCCAGCAGCTTTACAGGGGCCAGGGAATATGGCTACACCTTC,CASSFTGAREYGYTF
TRBD2,TRBJ2-1,16,few,TRBV2,TGTGCCAGCAGTGAAGCGCGACTAGCGGGGAGCAATGAGCAGTTCTTC,CASSEARLAGSNEQFF
TRBD2,TRBJ2-3,15,.,TRBV7-8,TGTGCCAGCAGCTTCCTACGGGAGGGCCCTAATACGCAGTATTTT,CASSFLREGPNTQYF
TRBD2,TRBJ2-7,14,.,TRBV10-3,TGTGCCATCACGCGACTAGCGGGAGGTTTCGAGCAGTACTTC,CAITRLAGGFEQYF
TRBD1,TRBJ2-1,15,.,TRBV5-1,TGCGCCAGCAGCCCCGGGACAGGATCCTACAATGAGCAGTTCTTC,CASSPGTGSYNEQFF
.,TRBJ2-3,14,.,TRBV5-6,TGTGCCAGCAGCGGAGGGACCGGAACAGATACGCAGTATTTT,CASSGGTGTDTQYF
.,TRBJ2-7,12,once,TRBV6-2/TRBV6-3,TGTGCCAGCAGTTGGACACGCGGCGAGCAGTACTTC,CASSWTRGEQYF
TRBD1,TRBJ2-7,15,.,TRBV5-1,TGCGCCAGCAGCTTAAGGTTTGGAGATAACAGGGGGAGATCCTTC,CASSLRFGDNRGRSF
TRBD1,TRBJ1-4,15,.,TRBV24-1,TGTGCCACCAGTGAGTCCCTGCGGGACAGTGAAAAACTGTTTTTT,CATSESLRDSEKLFF
.,TRBJ1-2,15,.,TRBV27,TGTGCCAGCAGGCGCAACCCAGGGGAGGGGGATGGCTACACCTTC,CASRRNPGEGDGYTF
TRBD2,TRBJ2-2,16,.,TRBV27,TGTGCCAGCAGTTCAACCAGACTAGCGGGAATGGGGGAGCTGTTTTTT,CASSSTRLAGMGELFF
TRBD2,TRBJ2-7,15,.,TRBV6-4,TGTGCCAGCAGTGTCCTAGCGGGGGGGCAAGACGAGCAGTACTTC,CASSVLAGGQDEQYF
.,TRBJ1-1,13,.,TRBV5-6,TGTGCCAGCAGCTTGACACGGGGCACTGAAGCTTTCTTT,CASSLTRGTEAFF
.,TRBJ2-5,15,.,TRBV7-2,TGTGCCAGCAGCTACCGGTGGGGCAGGGTAGAGACCCAGTACTTC,CASSYRWGRVETQYF
TRBD2,TRBJ2-1,14,.,TRBV4-1,TGCGCCAGCAGCCAAGATCTGGCGGGAGGGGAGCAGTTCTTC,CASSQDLAGGEQFF
TRBD1,TRBJ1-2,17,.,TRBV28,TGTGCCAGCAGAGGAACAGGGGGCAAGATAACTAACTATGGCTACACCTTC,CASRGTGGKITNYGYTF
TRBD2,TRBJ2-2,18,.,TRBV10-1,TGCGCCAGCAGTAGCCTTACTGGACTAGCGGGAGGTACCGGGGAGCTGTTTTTT,CASSSLTGLAGGTGELFF
TRBD1,TRBJ1-4,14,.,TRBV5-6,TGTGCCAGCAGCTGGGGACAGCTTAATGAAAAACTGTTTTTT,CASSWGQLNEKLFF
.,TRBJ1-6,15,.,TRBV7-8,TGTGCCAGCAGCGTTCGACAGTTCATGAATTCACCCCTCCACTTT,CASSVRQFMNSPLHF